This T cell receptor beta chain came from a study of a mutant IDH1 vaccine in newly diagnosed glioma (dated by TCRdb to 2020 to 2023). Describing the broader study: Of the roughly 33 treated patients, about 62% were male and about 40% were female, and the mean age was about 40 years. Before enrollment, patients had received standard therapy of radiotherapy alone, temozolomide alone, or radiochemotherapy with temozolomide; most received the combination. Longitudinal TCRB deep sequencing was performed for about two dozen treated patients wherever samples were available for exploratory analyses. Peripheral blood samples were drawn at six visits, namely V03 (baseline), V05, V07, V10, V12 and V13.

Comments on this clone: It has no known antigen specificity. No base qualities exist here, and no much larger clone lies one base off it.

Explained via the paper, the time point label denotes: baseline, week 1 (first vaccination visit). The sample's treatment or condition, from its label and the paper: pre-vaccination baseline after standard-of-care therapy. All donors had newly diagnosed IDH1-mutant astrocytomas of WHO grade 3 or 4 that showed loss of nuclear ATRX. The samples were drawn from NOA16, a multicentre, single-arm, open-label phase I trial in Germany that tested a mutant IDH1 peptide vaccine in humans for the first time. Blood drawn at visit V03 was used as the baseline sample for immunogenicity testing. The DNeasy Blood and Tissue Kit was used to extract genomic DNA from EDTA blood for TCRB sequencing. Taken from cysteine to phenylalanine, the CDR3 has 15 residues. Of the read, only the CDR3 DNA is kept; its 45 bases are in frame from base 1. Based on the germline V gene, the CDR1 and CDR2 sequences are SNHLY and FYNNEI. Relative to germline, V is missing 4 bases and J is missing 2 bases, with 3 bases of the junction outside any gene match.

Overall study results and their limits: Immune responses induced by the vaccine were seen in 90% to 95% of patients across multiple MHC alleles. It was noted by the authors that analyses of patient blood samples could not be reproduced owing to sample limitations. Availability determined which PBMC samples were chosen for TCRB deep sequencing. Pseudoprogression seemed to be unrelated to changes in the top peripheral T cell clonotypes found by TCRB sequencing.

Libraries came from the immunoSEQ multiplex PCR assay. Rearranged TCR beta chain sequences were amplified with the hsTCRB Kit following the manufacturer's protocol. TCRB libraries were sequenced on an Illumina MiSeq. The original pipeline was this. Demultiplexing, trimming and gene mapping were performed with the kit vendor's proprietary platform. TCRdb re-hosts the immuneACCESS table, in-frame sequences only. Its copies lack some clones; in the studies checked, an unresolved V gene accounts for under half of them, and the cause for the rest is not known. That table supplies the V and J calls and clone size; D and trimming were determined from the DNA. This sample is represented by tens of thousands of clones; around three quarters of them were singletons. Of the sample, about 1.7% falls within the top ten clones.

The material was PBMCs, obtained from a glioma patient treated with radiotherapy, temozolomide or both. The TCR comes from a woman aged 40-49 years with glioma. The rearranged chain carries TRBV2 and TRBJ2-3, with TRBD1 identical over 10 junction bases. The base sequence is TGTGCCAGCAGTGTGGACAGGGGGTTCACAGATACGCAGTATTTT. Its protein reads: CASSVDRGFTDTQYF.